This T cell receptor beta chain was sequenced during a study of blood T cells in healthy people across ages. Study observations and caveats: Across samples, TCR beta diversity tracked strongly with naive T cell percentage. Fewer expanded clones and more diversity marked long-lived versus aged donors. PBMCs went unsorted, and a conclusive naive versus antigen-experienced comparison was therefore prevented.

A second PCR of about 7 to 12 cycles used a sample-barcoded 5' primer and a J-beta primer mix. Each CDR3 protein gets one entry after TCRdb re-called the 5' RACE reads with MiXCR. The profile shows approximately 1.5 million distinct CDR3 sequences, under 55% of them singletons. The sample holds a few counts of this clonotype. Its antigen is currently unknown. The CDR3 covers 15 residues. Looked up from germline, CDR1 is MNHEY and CDR2 is SVGEGT. V lost 6 bases, J lost 7 bases, and 7 bases stayed unmatched. This receptor was obtained from a woman between 18 and 29 years old in good health. The V and J genes are TRBV6-2 or TRBV6-3 and TRBJ2-1; TRBD2 matches 12 bases. The sequenced sample was blood. The CDR3 sequence is CASRERTSGNNEQFF. DNA of the CDR3: TGTGCCAGCAGGGAAAGGACTAGCGGGAATAATGAGCAGTTCTTC.